What follows are 16 T cell receptor beta chains derived from one specimen sequenced in a study of vaccination and CD4 T cells after COVID-19. Their specific antigens are unknown. The Oncomine TCR Beta short-read assay sequenced DNA from cultured CD4+ T cells. TCRdb redid the calling of the PCR reads with MiXCR, one entry per CDR3 protein. The sample carries about 14,000 distinct CDR3 sequences, roughly 51% recorded once. The treatment here: roughly 10-day PBMC culture with coronavirus spike peptide pools or control peptides (ViraFEST assay). The material sequenced was CD4+ T cells from blood, cultured in vitro, taken before SARS-CoV-2 vaccination. The receptors come from a human donor who had recovered from COVID-19.

The chain employs TRBV14 and TRBJ2-1; 8 bases fit TRBD2. CDR1 and CDR2 from the germline V gene are SGHDN and FVKESK. The CDR3 is 13 amino acids. V gave up 4 bases and J gave up 6 bases; unmatched junction bases: 2. The CDR3 protein is CASSLSGGNEQFF. The CDR3 coding sequence is TGTGCCAGCAGCCTAAGCGGGGGCAATGAGCAGTTCTTC. The complete variable domain, with remaining parts taken from reference TRBV14 and TRBJ2-1, reads EAGVTQFPSHSVIEKGQTVTLRCDPISGHDNLYWYRRVMGKEIKFLLHFVKESKQDESGMPNNRFLAERTGGTYSTLKVQPAELEDSGVYFCASSLSGGNEQFFGPGTRLTVL.

This sequence joins TRBV7-2 and TRBJ2-7, with 7 bases matching TRBD2. Unmatched junction bases numbered 7, after V lost 4 bases and J lost 7 bases. The CDR3 runs to 13 residues. Per the germline V gene, CDR1 is SGHTA and CDR2 is FQGNSA. DNA of the CDR3: TGTGCCAGCAGCTACCTGGCGGGGGTAGAGCAGTACTTC. It is translated as CASSYLAGVEQYF.

This clonotype has only a few counts. The chain combines TRBV7-7 with TRBJ2-1; D gene unclear. The ends were cut back, 2 bases at V and 10 bases at J, with 12 bases in the middle. This CDR3 spans 13 amino acids. The germline CDR1 and CDR2 sequences are SSHAT and FNYEAQ (reference sequence). Here the CDR3 reads CASSLSSIGEQFF. The CDR3 region has the DNA TGTGCCAGCAGCTTATCCTCGATTGGGGAGCAGTTCTTC.

V is TRBV27 and J is TRBJ1-2; a weak D match, TRBD1 (6 bases). The V and J ends lost 5 bases and 0 bases respectively, with 19 bases between them. The CDR3 is 17 residues long. From germline, CDR1 is MNHEY and CDR2 SMNVEV (reference sequence). CDR3 sequence: CASSPSLVGQSNYGYTF. The CDR3 DNA is TGTGCCAGCAGTCCATCATTAGTCGGACAGTCTAACTATGGCTACACCTTC.

This clonotype was counted a few times. The rearrangement uses TRBV20-1 and TRBJ1-6; D possibly corresponds to TRBD1 (5 bases). CDR1 DFQATT and CDR2 SNEGSKA come from the germline V gene (reference sequence). Trimming removed 0 bases from V and 7 bases from J, with 19 bases in between. The CDR3 is 17 amino acids. The CDR3 sequence: CSARDSTLARGNSPLHF. CDR3 in DNA: TGCAGTGCTAGAGATTCCACTCTCGCGCGGGGGAATTCACCCCTCCACTTT.

The rearrangement links TRBV9 to TRBJ2-1; TRBD2 matches at 11 bases. Germline assignment: CDR1 SGDLS and CDR2 YYNGEE. Losses at the gene ends were 4 bases for V and 7 bases for J; bases not matched to a gene: 7. This CDR3 is 15 amino acids long. The CDR3 protein is CASSRGLAGFNEQFF. The CDR3 DNA is TGTGCCAGCAGCCGCGGACTAGCGGGCTTTAATGAGCAGTTCTTC.

This chain connects TRBV7-2 to TRBJ1-3; D not resolved. The germline CDR1 and CDR2 sequences are SGHTA and FQGNSA. This CDR3 comprises 14 residues. The ends were cut back, 7 bases at V and 4 bases at J, with 14 bases in the middle. CDR3 loop: CASTVDLWGNTIYF. As DNA, the CDR3 is TGTGCCAGCACCGTCGATCTCTGGGGAAACACCATATATTTT. The full variable domain, its missing parts supplied by reference TRBV7-2 and TRBJ1-3, is GAGVSQSPSNKVTEKGKDVELRCDPISGHTALYWYRQSLGQGLEFLIYFQGNSAPDKSGLPSDRFSAERTGGSVSTLTIQRTQQEDSAVYLCASTVDLWGNTIYFGEGSWLTVV.

The chain couples TRBV6-2 or TRBV6-3 to TRBJ2-5, with TRBD2 as a possible D gene (6 bases). The CDR3 has 15 amino acids. Germline V lookup: CDR1 MNHEY, CDR2 SVGEGT. V was pared by 5 bases and J by 2 bases, with 15 bases between. The CDR3 protein is CASSPLGGEQETQYF. The CDR3 DNA reads TGTGCCAGCAGTCCCCTCGGCGGGGAGCAAGAGACCCAGTACTTC.

V is TRBV7-3 and J is TRBJ2-1; 7 bases match TRBD1. With 1 base clipped from V and 4 bases from J, the junction kept 4 bases outside the gene matches. CDR1 SGHTA and CDR2 FQGTGA come from the germline V gene. The CDR3 sequence is 15 residues long. CDR3 protein: CASSLRGGAYNEQFF. In nucleotides, the CDR3 is TGTGCCAGCAGCTTAAGAGGGGGCGCTTACAATGAGCAGTTCTTC.

This clonotype was observed a few times. V usage is TRBV11-2 and J usage is TRBJ2-3, with D perhaps assigned TRBD1 or TRBD2 (6 bases each). Trimming took 1 base from V and 7 from J, leaving 12 bases between them. The CDR3 sequence is 14 residues long. Germline CDR1 reads SGHAT; CDR2 reads FQNNGV. CDR3 sequence reads: CASSLGGAVNTQYF. CDR3 in DNA: TGTGCCAGCAGCTTAGGGGGGGCTGTGAATACGCAGTATTTT.

This clonotype occurred a few times. This chain uses TRBV20-1 with TRBJ1-6, with D unclear. V was clipped by 6 bases and J by 0 bases, with 21 bases between them. The CDR3 has 18 amino acids. Germline V gene sequence: CDR1 DFQATT, CDR2 SNEGSKA (reference sequence). Here the CDR3 reads CSAPNVRESSSYNSPLHF. The CDR3 DNA follows: TGCAGTGCACCGAACGTTCGGGAGAGCTCCTCCTATAATTCACCCCTCCACTTT.

This clonotype was recorded a few times. The gene calls are TRBV20-1 and TRBJ1-6; D remains ambiguous. Deletions cut 3 bases from V and 4 bases from J, with 16 bases between. The CDR3 contains 16 residues. Germline V gives CDR1 DFQATT, CDR2 SNEGSKA (reference sequence). This chain's CDR3 is CSASLTGLGYNSPLHF. For the CDR3, the DNA is TGCAGTGCTAGTCTCACCGGGTTGGGGTATAATTCACCCCTCCACTTT.

The V gene is TRBV7-7, the J gene TRBJ2-5; 7 bases agree with TRBD2. CDR3 length: 14 residues. From germline, CDR1 is SSHAT and CDR2 FNYEAQ (reference sequence). Losses at the gene ends were 1 base for V and 4 bases for J; bases not matched to a gene: 3. The CDR3, as DNA: TGTGCCAGCAGCTTAGGGACGGGAGGAGAGACCCAGTACTTC. Translating gives CASSLGTGGETQYF. Full variable domain (remainder filled in from reference TRBV7-7 and TRBJ2-5): GAGVSQSPRYKVTKRGQDVTLRCDPISSHATLYWYQQALGQGPEFLTYFNYEAQPDKSGLPSDRFSAERPEGSISTLTIQRTEQRDSAMYRCASSLGTGGETQYFGPGTRLLVL.

The gene calls are TRBV14 and TRBJ1-2; D is undetermined. V lost 2 bases to trimming and J lost 4 bases, with 8 bases between them. Germline CDR1 reads SGHDN; CDR2 reads FVKESK. CDR3 size: 13 residues. In DNA, the CDR3 is TGTGCCAGCAGCCAAACAGTTTTCTATGGCTACACCTTC. Its protein is CASSQTVFYGYTF.

The J gene is TRBJ1-1, the V gene TRBV7-3, with D maybe TRBD1 (5 bases). This CDR3 spans 16 amino acids. Germline V gene lookup returns CDR1 SGHTA and CDR2 FQGTGA. V gave up 0 bases and J gave up 1 base, with 12 bases separating them. The CDR3 spells CASSLTGATPNTEAFF. The CDR3 bases are TGTGCCAGCAGCTTAACAGGGGCGACACCGAACACTGAAGCTTTCTTT. Based on the CDR3 plus reference TRBV7-3 and TRBJ1-1, the full variable domain is GAGVSQTPSNKVTEKGKYVELRCDPISGHTALYWYRQSLGQGPEFLIYFQGTGAADDSGLPNDRFFAVRPEGSVSTLKIQRTERGDSAVYLCASSLTGATPNTEAFFGQGTRLTVV.

A few counts support this clonotype. The gene calls are TRBV6-1 and TRBJ1-5; D gene unclear. Trimming took 3 bases from V and 0 from J, leaving 6 bases between them. The V gene's germline CDR1 is MNHNS and CDR2 SASEGT. This CDR3 is 14 amino acids long. The CDR3 DNA reads TGTGCCAGCAGTGACAGATTTAGCAATCAGCCCCAGCATTTT. It encodes CASSDRFSNQPQHF.